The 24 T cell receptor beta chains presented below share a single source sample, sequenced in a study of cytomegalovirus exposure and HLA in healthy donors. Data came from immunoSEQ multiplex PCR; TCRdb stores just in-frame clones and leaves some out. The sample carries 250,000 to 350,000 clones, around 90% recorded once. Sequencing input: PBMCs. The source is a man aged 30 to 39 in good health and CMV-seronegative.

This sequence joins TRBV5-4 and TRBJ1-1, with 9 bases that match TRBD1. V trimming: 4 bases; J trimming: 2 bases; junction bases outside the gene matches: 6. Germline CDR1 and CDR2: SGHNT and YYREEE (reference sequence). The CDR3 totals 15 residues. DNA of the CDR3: TGTGCCAGCAGCGCCGGACAGGGGATCAACACTGAAGCTTTCTTT. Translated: CASSAGQGINTEAFF. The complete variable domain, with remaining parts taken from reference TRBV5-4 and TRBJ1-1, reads ETGVTQSPTHLIKTRGQQVTLRCSSQSGHNTVSWYQQALGQGPQFIFQYYREEENGRGNFPPRFSGLQFPNYSSELNVNALELDDSALYLCASSAGQGINTEAFFGQGTRLTVV.

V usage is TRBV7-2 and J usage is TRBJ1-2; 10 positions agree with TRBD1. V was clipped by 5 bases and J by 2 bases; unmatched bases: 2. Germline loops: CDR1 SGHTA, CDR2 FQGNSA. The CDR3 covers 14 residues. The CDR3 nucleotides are TGTGCCAGCAGCCGGACAGGGGGAAACTATGGCTACACCTTC. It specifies CASSRTGGNYGYTF.

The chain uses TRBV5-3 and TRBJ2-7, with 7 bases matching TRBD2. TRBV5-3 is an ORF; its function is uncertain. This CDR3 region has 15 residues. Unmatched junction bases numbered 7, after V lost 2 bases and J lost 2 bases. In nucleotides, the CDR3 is TGTGCCAGAAGCTTTATCGGGGGGACCACCTACGAGCAGTACTTC. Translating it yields CARSFIGGTTYEQYF.

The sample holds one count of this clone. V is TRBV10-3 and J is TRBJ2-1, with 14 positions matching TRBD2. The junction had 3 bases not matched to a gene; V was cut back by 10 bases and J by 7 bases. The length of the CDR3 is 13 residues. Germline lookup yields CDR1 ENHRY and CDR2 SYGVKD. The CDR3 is CATRTSGGNEQFF. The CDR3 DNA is TGTGCCACCCGGACTAGCGGGGGGAATGAGCAGTTCTTC.

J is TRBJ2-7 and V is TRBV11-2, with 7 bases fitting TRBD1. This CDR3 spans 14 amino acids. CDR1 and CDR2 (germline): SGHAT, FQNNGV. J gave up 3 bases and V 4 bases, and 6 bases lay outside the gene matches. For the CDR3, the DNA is TGTGCCAGCAGCTCCGGGCCAGGGGGCTACGAGCAGTACTTC. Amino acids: CASSSGPGGYEQYF.

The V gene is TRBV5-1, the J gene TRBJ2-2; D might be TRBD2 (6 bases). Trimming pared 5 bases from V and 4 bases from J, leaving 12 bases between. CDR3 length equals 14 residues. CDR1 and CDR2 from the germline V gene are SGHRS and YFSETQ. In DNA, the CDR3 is TGCGCCAGCAGTATTAGCGGAGTCACCGGGGAGCTGTTTTTT. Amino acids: CASSISGVTGELFF.

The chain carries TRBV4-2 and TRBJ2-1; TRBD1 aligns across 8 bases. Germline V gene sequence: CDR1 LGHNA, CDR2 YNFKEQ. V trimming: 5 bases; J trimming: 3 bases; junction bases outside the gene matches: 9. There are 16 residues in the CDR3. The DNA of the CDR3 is TGTGCCAGCAGCAAAGGATCTACAGGGGGCTACAATGAGCAGTTCTTC. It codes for CASSKGSTGGYNEQFF.

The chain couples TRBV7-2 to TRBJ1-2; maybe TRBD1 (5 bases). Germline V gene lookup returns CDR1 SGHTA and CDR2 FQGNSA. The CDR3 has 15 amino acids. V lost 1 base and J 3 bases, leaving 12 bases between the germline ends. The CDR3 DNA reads TGTGCCAGCAGCTTAGGAGCAGGGTGGGACTATGGCTACACCTTC. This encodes CASSLGAGWDYGYTF.

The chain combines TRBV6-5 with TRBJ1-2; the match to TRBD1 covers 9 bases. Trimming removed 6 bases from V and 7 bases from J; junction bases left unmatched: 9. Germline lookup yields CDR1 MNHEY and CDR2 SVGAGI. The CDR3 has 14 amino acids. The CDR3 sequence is CASSPDRGGRGYTF. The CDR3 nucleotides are TGTGCCAGCAGCCCGGACAGGGGAGGACGTGGCTACACCTTC.

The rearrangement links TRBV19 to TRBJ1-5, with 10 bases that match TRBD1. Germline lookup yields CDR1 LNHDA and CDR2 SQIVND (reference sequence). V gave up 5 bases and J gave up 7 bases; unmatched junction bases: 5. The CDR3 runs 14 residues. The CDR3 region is CASSQRDRGQPQHF. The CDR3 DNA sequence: TGTGCCAGTAGTCAACGGGACAGGGGCCAGCCCCAGCATTTT.

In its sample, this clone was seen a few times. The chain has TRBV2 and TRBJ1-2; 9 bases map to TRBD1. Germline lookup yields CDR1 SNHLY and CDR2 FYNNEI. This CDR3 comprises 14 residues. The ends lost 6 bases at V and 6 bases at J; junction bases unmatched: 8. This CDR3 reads CASRLGQGVDGYTF. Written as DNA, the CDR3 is TGTGCCAGCAGATTGGGACAGGGTGTCGATGGCTACACCTTC.

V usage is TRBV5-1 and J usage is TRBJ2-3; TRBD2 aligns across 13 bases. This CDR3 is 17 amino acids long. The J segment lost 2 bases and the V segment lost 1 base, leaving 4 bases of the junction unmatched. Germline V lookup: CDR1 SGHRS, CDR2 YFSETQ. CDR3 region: CASSLTSGGAVTDTQYF. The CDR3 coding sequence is TGCGCCAGCAGCTTGACTAGCGGGGGGGCCGTCACAGATACGCAGTATTTT.

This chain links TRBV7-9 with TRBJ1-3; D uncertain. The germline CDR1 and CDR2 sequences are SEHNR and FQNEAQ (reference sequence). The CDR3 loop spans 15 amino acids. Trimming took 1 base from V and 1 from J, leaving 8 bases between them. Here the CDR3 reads CASSLDFGSGNTIYF. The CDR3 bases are TGTGCCAGCAGCTTAGACTTCGGTTCTGGAAACACCATATATTTT. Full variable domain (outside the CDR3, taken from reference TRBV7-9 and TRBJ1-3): DTGVSQNPRHKITKRGQNVTFRCDPISEHNRLYWYRQTLGQGPEFLTYFQNEAQLEKSRLLSDRFSAERPKGSFSTLEIQRTEQGDSAMYLCASSLDFGSGNTIYFGEGSWLTVV.

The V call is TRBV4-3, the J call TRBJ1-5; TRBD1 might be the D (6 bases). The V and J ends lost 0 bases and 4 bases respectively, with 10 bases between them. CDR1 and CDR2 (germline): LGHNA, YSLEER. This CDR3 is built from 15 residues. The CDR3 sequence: CASSQDTGRNQPQHF. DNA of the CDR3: TGCGCCAGCAGCCAAGATACAGGGAGAAATCAGCCCCAGCATTTT.

The CDR3 loop is CASSRRGFLTDTQYF. The CDR3 nucleotides read TGTGCCAGCAGCCGGAGAGGTTTCCTCACAGATACGCAGTATTTT. The chain is built from TRBV5-4 and TRBJ2-3, with D unclear. Germline CDR1 SGHNT, CDR2 YYREEE (reference sequence). The ends were cut back, 4 bases at V and 2 bases at J, with 14 bases in the middle. CDR3 length equals 15 residues.

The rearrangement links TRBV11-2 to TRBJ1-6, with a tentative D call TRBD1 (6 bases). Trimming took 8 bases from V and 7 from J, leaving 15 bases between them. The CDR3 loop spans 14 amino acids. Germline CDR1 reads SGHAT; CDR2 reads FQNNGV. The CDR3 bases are TGTGCCAGCGTCCGGGGAAGGGGGAATTCACCCCTCCACTTT. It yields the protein CASVRGRGNSPLHF.

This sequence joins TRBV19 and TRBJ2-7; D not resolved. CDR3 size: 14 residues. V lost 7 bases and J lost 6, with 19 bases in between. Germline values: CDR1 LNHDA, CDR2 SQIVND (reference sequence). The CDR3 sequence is CASMAWQDSPEQYF. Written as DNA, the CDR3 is TGTGCCAGTATGGCGTGGCAGGATTCCCCCGAGCAGTACTTC.

CDR3: CASGQGDTEAFF. The DNA for the CDR3 is TGTGCCAGCGGACAGGGGGACACTGAAGCTTTCTTT. The chain joins TRBV6-5 to TRBJ1-1; 10 positions match TRBD1. The CDR3 is made up of 12 amino acids. From germline, CDR1 is MNHEY and CDR2 SVGAGI. Losses at the gene ends were 8 bases for V and 3 bases for J; bases not matched to a gene: 0.

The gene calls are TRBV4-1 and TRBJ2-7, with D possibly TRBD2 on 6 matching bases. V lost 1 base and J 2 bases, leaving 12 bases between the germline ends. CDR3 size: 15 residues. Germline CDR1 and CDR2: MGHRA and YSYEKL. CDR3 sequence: CASSQVGTATYEQYF. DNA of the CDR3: TGCGCCAGCAGCCAAGTTGGGACTGCGACCTACGAGCAGTACTTC.

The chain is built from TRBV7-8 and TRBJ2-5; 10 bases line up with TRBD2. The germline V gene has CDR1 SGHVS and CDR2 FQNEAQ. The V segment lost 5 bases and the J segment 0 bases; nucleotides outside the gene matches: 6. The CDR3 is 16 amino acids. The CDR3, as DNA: TGTGCCAGCAGCCCCTCACTAGCGGGGAACCAAGAGACCCAGTACTTC. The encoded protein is CASSPSLAGNQETQYF.

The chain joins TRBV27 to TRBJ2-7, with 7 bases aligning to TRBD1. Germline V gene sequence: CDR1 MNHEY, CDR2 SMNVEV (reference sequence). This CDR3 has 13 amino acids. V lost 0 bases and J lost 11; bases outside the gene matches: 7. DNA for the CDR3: TGTGCCAGCAGTTTATCGTGGGGGCAGGGGGAGTACTTC. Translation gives CASSLSWGQGEYF.

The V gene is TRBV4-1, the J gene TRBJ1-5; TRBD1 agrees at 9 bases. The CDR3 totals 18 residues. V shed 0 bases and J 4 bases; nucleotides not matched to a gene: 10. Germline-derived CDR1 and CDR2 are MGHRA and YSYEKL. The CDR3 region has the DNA TGCGCCAGCAGCCAAGATTTGGGACAGGGTGATAGGAATCAGCCCCAGCATTTT. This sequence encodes CASSQDLGQGDRNQPQHF.

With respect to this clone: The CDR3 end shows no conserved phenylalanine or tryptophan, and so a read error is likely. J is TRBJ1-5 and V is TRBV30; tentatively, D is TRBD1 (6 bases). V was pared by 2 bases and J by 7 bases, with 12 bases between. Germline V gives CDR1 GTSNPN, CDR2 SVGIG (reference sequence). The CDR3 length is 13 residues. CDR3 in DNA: TGTGCCTGGAGTCAGGGGCTCCTACAGCCCCAGCATCTT. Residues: CAWSQGLLQPQHL.

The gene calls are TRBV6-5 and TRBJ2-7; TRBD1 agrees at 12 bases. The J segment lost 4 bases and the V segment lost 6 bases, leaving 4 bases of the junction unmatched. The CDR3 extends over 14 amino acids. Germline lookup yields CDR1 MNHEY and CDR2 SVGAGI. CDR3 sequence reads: CASSLGQGAYEQYF. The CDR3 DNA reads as TGTGCCAGCAGCTTGGGACAGGGGGCATACGAGCAGTACTTC.